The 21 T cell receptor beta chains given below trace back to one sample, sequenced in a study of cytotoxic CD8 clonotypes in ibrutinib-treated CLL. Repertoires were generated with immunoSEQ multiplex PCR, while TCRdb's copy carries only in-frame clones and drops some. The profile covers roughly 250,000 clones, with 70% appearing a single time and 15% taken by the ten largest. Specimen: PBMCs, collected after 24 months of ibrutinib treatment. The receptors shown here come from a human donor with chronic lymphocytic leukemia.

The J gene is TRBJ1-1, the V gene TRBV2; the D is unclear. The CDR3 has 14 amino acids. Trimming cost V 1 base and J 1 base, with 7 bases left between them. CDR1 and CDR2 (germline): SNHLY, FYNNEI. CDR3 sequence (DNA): TGTGCCAGCAGTGAAGGGGAGGGGAACACTGAAGCTTTCTTT. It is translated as CASSEGEGNTEAFF.

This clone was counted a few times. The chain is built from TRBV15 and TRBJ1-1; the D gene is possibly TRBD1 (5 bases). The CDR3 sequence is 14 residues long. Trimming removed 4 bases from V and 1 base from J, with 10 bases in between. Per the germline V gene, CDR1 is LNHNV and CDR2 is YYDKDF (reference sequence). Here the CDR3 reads CATSKGAENTEAFF. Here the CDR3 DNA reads TGTGCCACCAGCAAAGGGGCTGAGAACACTGAAGCTTTCTTT.

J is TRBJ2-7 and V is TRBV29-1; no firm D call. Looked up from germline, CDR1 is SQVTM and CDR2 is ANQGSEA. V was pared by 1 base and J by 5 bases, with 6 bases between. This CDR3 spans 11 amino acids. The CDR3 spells CSVEAANEQYF. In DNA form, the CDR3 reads TGCAGCGTTGAAGCTGCTAACGAGCAGTACTTC.

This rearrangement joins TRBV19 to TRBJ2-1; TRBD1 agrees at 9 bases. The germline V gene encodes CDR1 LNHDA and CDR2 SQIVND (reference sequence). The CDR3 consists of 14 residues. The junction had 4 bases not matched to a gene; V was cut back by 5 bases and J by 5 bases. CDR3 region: CASSADRGNNEQFF. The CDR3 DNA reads TGTGCCAGTAGTGCAGACAGGGGGAACAATGAGCAGTTCTTC.

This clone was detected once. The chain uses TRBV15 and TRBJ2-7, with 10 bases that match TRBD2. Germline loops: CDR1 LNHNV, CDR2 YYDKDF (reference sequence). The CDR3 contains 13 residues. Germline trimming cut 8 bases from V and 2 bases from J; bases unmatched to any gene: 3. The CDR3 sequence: CATGTSETYEQYF. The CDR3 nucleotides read TGTGCCACCGGGACTAGCGAAACCTACGAGCAGTACTTC.

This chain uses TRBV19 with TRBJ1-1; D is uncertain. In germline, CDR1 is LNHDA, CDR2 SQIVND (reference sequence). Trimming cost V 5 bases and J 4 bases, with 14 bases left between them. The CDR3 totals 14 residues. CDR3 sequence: CASSLTPSGTEAFF. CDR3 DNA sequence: TGTGCCAGTAGTTTGACCCCGAGTGGCACTGAAGCTTTCTTT.

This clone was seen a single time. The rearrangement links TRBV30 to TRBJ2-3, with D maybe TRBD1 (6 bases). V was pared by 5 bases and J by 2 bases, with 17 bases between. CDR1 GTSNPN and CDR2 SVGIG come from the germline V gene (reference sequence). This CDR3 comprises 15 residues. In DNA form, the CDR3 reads TGTGCCTGGGGAGGAGGTAGGGACATCACAGATACGCAGTATTTT. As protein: CAWGGGRDITDTQYF.

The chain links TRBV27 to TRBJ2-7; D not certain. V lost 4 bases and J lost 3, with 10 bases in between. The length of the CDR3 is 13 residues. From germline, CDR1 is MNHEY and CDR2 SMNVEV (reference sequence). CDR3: CASSWQVSYEQYF. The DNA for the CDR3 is TGTGCCAGCAGTTGGCAGGTTAGCTACGAGCAGTACTTC.

The CDR3 bases are TGTGCCAGCAGCGTAGGAAACCACCCGGGACGGCCGGAGGAAGAGACCCAGTACTTC. This encodes CASSVGNHPGRPEEETQYF. J is TRBJ2-5 and V is TRBV9; TRBD1 or TRBD2 may be the D gene (5 bases each). The ends were cut back, 0 bases at V and 3 bases at J, with 24 bases in the middle. This CDR3 has 19 amino acids. Germline CDR1 reads SGDLS; CDR2 reads YYNGEE.

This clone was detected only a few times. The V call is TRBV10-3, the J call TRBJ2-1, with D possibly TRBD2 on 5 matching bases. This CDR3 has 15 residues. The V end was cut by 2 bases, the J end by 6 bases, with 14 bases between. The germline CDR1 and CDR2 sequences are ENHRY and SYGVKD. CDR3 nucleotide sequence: TGTGCCATCAGTGAGGTTGACGGGGTCGGCAATGAGCAGTTCTTC. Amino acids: CAISEVDGVGNEQFF.

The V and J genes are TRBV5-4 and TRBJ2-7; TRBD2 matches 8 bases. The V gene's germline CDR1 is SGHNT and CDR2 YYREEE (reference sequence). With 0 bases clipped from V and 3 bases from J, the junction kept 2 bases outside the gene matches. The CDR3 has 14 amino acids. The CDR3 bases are TGTGCCAGCAGCTTGGGAGGGACTAGCTACGAGCAGTACTTC. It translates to CASSLGGTSYEQYF.

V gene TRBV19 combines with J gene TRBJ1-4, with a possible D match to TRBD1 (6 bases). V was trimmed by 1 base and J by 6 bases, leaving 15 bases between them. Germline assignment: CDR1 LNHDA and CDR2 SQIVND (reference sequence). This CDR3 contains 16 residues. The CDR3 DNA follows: TGTGCCAGTAGTATAGTTGGACAGACGGACGATGAAAAACTGTTTTTT. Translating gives CASSIVGQTDDEKLFF.

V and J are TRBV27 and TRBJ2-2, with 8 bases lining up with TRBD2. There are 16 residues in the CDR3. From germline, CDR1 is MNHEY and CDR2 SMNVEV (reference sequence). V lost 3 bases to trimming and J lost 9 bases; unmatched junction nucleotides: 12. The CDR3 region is CASSFTPGLGDRELFF. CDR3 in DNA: TGTGCCAGCAGTTTTACACCGGGACTAGGGGACCGGGAGCTGTTTTTT.

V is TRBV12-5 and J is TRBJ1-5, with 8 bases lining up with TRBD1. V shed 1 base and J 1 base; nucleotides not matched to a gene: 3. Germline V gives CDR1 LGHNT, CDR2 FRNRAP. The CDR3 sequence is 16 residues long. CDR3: CASGLDGQGSNQPQHF. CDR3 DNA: TGTGCTAGTGGTTTGGACGGACAGGGCAGCAATCAGCCCCAGCATTTT.

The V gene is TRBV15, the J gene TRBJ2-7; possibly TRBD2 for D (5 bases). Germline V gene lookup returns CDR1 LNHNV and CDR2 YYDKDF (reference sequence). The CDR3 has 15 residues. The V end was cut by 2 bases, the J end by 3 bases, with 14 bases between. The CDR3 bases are TGTGCCACCAGCAGACGCCGGGATTTCCTCTACGAGCAGTACTTC. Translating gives CATSRRRDFLYEQYF.

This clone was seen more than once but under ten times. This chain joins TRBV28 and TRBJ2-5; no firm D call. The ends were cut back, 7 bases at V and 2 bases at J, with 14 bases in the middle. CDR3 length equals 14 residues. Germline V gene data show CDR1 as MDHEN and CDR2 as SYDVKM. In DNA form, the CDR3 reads TGTGCCAGCACCAACCTACCCGGGCAAGAGACCCAGTACTTC. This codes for CASTNLPGQETQYF. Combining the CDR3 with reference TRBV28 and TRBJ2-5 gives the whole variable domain DVKVTQSSRYLVKRTGEKVFLECVQDMDHENMFWYRQDPGLGLRLIYFSYDVKMKEKGDIPEGYSVSREKKERFSLILESASTNQTSMYLCASTNLPGQETQYFGPGTRLLVL.

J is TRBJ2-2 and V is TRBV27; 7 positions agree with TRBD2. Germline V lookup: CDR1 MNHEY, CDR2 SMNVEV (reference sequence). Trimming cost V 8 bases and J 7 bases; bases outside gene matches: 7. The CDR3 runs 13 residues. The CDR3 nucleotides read TGTGCCAGCCGAAAGGGGAGGGACGGGGAGCTGTTTTTT. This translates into CASRKGRDGELFF.

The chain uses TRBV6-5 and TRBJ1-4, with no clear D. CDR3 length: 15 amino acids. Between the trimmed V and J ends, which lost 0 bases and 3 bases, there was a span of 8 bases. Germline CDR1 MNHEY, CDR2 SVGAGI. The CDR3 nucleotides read TGTGCCAGCAGTTACTCGGAGGCGGCTAATGAAAAACTGTTTTTT. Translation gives CASSYSEAANEKLFF.

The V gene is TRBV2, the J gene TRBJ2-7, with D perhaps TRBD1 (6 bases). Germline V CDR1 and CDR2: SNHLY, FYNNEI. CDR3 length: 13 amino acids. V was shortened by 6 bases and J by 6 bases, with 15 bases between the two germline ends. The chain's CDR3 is CASSPTGYSEQYF. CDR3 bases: TGTGCCAGCAGCCCTACAGGGTATAGCGAGCAGTACTTC. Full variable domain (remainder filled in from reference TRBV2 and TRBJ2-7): EPEVTQTPSHQVTQMGQEVILRCVPISNHLYFYWYRQILGQKVEFLVSFYNNEISEKSEIFDDQFSVERPDGSNFTLKIRSTKLEDSAMYFCASSPTGYSEQYFGPGTRLTVT.

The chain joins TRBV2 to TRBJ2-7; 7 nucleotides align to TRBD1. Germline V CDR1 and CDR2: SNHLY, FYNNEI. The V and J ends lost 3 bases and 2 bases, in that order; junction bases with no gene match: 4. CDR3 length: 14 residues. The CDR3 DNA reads TGTGCCAGCAGTGATTATGGGACAGCCTACGAGCAGTACTTC. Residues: CASSDYGTAYEQYF.

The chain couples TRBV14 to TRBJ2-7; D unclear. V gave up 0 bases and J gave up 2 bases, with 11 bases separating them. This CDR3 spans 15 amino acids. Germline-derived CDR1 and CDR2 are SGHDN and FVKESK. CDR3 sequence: CASSQEQLIPYEQYF. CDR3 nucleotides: TGTGCCAGCAGCCAAGAACAACTGATCCCCTACGAGCAGTACTTC.